The next 23 T cell receptor beta chains were all read from a single sample in a study of Tregs in tolerant kidney transplant recipients. Sequencing was performed with immunoSEQ multiplex PCR; in TCRdb, only in-frame clones are kept and a portion is missing. The sample contains over 70,000 clones, roughly 90% of which appear only once. The nonmyeloablative bone marrow transplants came from related graft donors, with transient mixed chimerism. The source was CD4+ T cells from blood (PBMCs), collected 24 months after the transplant. The receptors originated from a human patient who received a combined kidney and bone marrow transplant. Some T cells may be transferred from the graft donor.

The CDR3 spells CATSTGTGYYEQYF. CDR3 coding DNA: TGTGCCACCAGCACCGGGACAGGGTACTACGAGCAGTACTTC. The chain recombines TRBV15 with TRBJ2-7; TRBD1 aligns across 9 bases. Germline CDR1 reads LNHNV; CDR2 reads YYDKDF (reference sequence). The CDR3 runs to 14 residues. J was trimmed by 3 bases and V by 4 bases; bases with no gene match: 4.

The chain links TRBV4-3 to TRBJ2-7; maybe TRBD1 (6 bases). The length of the CDR3 is 13 residues. Germline assignment: CDR1 LGHNA and CDR2 YSLEER. Trimming removed 2 bases from V and 6 bases from J, with 11 bases in between. CDR3 sequence: CASSQMGASEQYF. CDR3 bases: TGCGCCAGCAGCCAAATGGGGGCGAGCGAGCAGTACTTC.

V gene TRBV7-2 combines with J gene TRBJ2-7; TRBD1 might be the D (6 bases). Trimming took off 1 base at V and 5 bases at J, with 9 bases between the two ends. Germline CDR1 is SGHTA and CDR2 is FQGNSA. The CDR3 covers 13 residues. Here the CDR3 reads CASSLGRDNEQYF. CDR3 bases: TGTGCCAGCAGCTTAGGTCGGGACAACGAGCAGTACTTC.

The chain combines TRBV11-2 with TRBJ2-7; D is perhaps TRBD2 (5 bases). In germline, CDR1 is SGHAT, CDR2 FQNNGV. The length of the CDR3 is 15 residues. V was pared by 5 bases and J by 4 bases, with 18 bases between. CDR3 DNA: TGTGCCAGCAGCCGGCCCGAGGGAGTTGGATACGAGCAGTACTTC. Its protein is CASSRPEGVGYEQYF.

The rearrangement links TRBV2 to TRBJ2-7; D might be TRBD2 (5 bases). The V end was cut by 10 bases, the J end by 2 bases, with 15 bases between. Germline V CDR1 and CDR2: SNHLY, FYNNEI. This CDR3 has 13 amino acids. The CDR3 region is CATGDVSPYEQYF. The CDR3 coding sequence is TGTGCCACCGGGGATGTTTCGCCCTACGAGCAGTACTTC.

CDR3 DNA: TGCGCCAGCAGCCAAGACGGTACGAGCGGGAGGTCCTACGAGCAGTACTTC. Protein sequence: CASSQDGTSGRSYEQYF. This chain connects TRBV4-1 to TRBJ2-7; 9 bases line up with TRBD2. The trim removed 0 bases at V and 1 base at J, leaving 7 bases unmatched. Looked up from germline, CDR1 is MGHRA and CDR2 is YSYEKL. This CDR3 spans 17 amino acids.

V gene TRBV5-1 combines with J gene TRBJ1-2; D might be TRBD1 (5 bases). CDR1 and CDR2 (germline): SGHRS, YFSETQ. The V gene lost 0 bases and the J gene lost 8 bases, with 14 bases spanning the gap. The CDR3 is 14 amino acids. The CDR3 loop is CASSLALEGKGYTF. CDR3 DNA: TGCGCCAGCAGCTTGGCCTTGGAGGGGAAGGGCTACACCTTC. The full variable domain, its missing parts supplied by reference TRBV5-1 and TRBJ1-2, is KAGVTQTPRYLIKTRGQQVTLSCSPISGHRSVSWYQQTPGQGLQFLFEYFSETQRNKGNFPGRFSGRQFSNSRSEMNVSTLELGDSALYLCASSLALEGKGYTFGSGTRLTVV.

V usage is TRBV12-2 and J usage is TRBJ2-7; the table's TRBD2 call for D was not verified on the DNA. TRBV12-2 has pseudogene status. The CDR3 consists of 13 residues. The CDR3 sequence: CASRLARVYEQYF. The CDR3 region has the DNA TGTGCAAGTCGCTTAGCTCGGGTCTACGAGCAGTACTTC.

This chain connects TRBV5-4 to TRBJ2-5, with TRBD1 matching over 10 bases. Germline V gene data show CDR1 as SGHNT and CDR2 as YYREEE (reference sequence). There are 16 residues in the CDR3. The V gene end was trimmed by 3 bases and the J gene end by 3 bases; junction bases not matched to a gene: 8. This CDR3 reads CASSSPRDRGKETQYF. CDR3 nucleotides: TGTGCCAGCAGCTCTCCCAGGGACAGGGGAAAAGAGACCCAGTACTTC. Filled out from reference TRBV5-4 and TRBJ2-5, the complete variable domain reads ETGVTQSPTHLIKTRGQQVTLRCSSQSGHNTVSWYQQALGQGPQFIFQYYREEENGRGNFPPRFSGLQFPNYSSELNVNALELDDSALYLCASSSPRDRGKETQYFGPGTRLLVL.

This rearrangement joins TRBV21-1 to TRBJ2-4; the table calls TRBD1, which could not be checked here. TRBV21-1 is a pseudogene segment. This CDR3 is built from 15 residues. The CDR3 here is CASSKEVRTENIQYF. CDR3 sequence (DNA): TGTGCCAGCAGCAAAGAAGTCCGGACAGAAAACATTCAGTACTTC.

V and J are TRBV27 and TRBJ2-2; TRBD1 agrees at 7 bases. Germline loops: CDR1 MNHEY, CDR2 SMNVEV (reference sequence). The ends lost 3 bases at V and 5 bases at J; junction bases unmatched: 3. This CDR3 has 14 residues. CDR3 nucleotides: TGTGCCAGCAGTTTTACAGGGGCGACCGGGGAGCTGTTTTTT. Amino acid sequence: CASSFTGATGELFF.

This rearrangement joins TRBV5-4 to TRBJ2-1, with 13 bases aligning to TRBD2. The CDR3 sequence is 15 residues long. V shed 3 bases, J shed 12 bases, and the junction held 9 bases outside the gene matches. The germline V gene has CDR1 SGHNT and CDR2 YYREEE (reference sequence). This CDR3 reads CASSSWTSGSRPQFF. In DNA form, the CDR3 reads TGTGCCAGCAGCTCATGGACTAGCGGGAGCCGGCCGCAGTTCTTC.

The genes are TRBV5-6 and TRBJ2-3; D may be TRBD2 (5 bases). This CDR3 is built from 14 residues. Trimming removed 0 bases at V and 3 bases at J, with 8 bases between. Germline-derived CDR1 and CDR2 are SGHDT and YYEEEE. CDR3 coding DNA: TGTGCCAGCAGCTTGGCCGGGGAGACAGATACGCAGTATTTT. It translates to CASSLAGETDTQYF.

This clone appeared a few times. V usage is TRBV30 and J usage is TRBJ1-2; 7 bases line up with TRBD1. Germline CDR1 and CDR2: GTSNPN and SVGIG (reference sequence). Trimming cost V 7 bases and J 2 bases; bases outside gene matches: 10. This CDR3 contains 14 residues. This CDR3 reads CASSSGTVNYGYTF. In DNA form, the CDR3 reads TGTGCCTCGTCCTCCGGGACAGTGAACTATGGCTACACCTTC.

To note about this clone: The junction differs from germline at one of its ends, possibly a read error. This chain uses TRBV7-2 with TRBJ1-1; 9 bases fit TRBD1. Germline V gene sequence: CDR1 SGHTA, CDR2 FQGNSA. The CDR3 covers 14 residues. CDR3 in DNA: TGTGCCAGCAGTTTAGACAGGGGGTCCACTGAAGCTTTCTTT. Translation gives CASSLDRGSTEAFF.

This clone showed up just once. The chain links TRBV5-1 to TRBJ1-1; 7 bases align to TRBD1. CDR3 size: 14 residues. V gave up 4 bases and J gave up 1 base; unmatched junction bases: 4. Germline CDR1 and CDR2: SGHRS and YFSETQ. DNA of the CDR3: TGCGCCAGCAGCCGAAACAGGGGGAACACTGAAGCTTTCTTT. Amino acid sequence: CASSRNRGNTEAFF.

The genes are TRBV10-3 and TRBJ2-1; 11 positions agree with TRBD2. The germline V gene has CDR1 ENHRY and CDR2 SYGVKD. The CDR3 extends over 13 amino acids. V was clipped by 11 bases and J by 11 bases; unmatched bases: 11. The CDR3 coding sequence is TGTGCCCACACGATAGTAGCGGGGGGGCAGCAGTTCTTC. Residues: CAHTIVAGGQQFF.

The chain combines TRBV10-1 with TRBJ2-7, with D possibly being TRBD2 (6 bases). V shed 5 bases and J shed 1 base, with 15 bases lying between them. CDR1 and CDR2 from the germline V gene are WNHNN and SYGVQD (reference sequence). The CDR3 sequence is 15 residues long. CDR3 in amino acids: CASSTMLAVSYEQYF. The CDR3 nucleotides read TGCGCCAGCAGTACTATGTTAGCGGTTTCCTACGAGCAGTACTTC.

The chain joins TRBV18 to TRBJ2-1; D is ambiguous. CDR1 is KGHSH and CDR2 is LQKENI in the germline V gene. This CDR3 region has 14 residues. Between the trimmed V and J ends, which lost 2 bases and 0 bases, there was a span of 5 bases. CDR3 sequence reads: CASSPWSSYNEQFF. DNA of the CDR3: TGTGCCAGCTCACCATGGAGCTCCTACAATGAGCAGTTCTTC.

This chain links TRBV4-1 with TRBJ2-7; 7 bases agree with TRBD2. V trimming: 4 bases; J trimming: 4 bases; junction bases outside the gene matches: 7. The CDR3 runs 14 residues. Per the germline V gene, CDR1 is MGHRA and CDR2 is YSYEKL. DNA for the CDR3: TGCGCCAGCAGCCCACCGGGACTAAGTTACGAGCAGTACTTC. Its translation: CASSPPGLSYEQYF.

V gene TRBV29-1 combines with J gene TRBJ1-3, with a weak D call TRBD1 (5 bases). Germline V CDR1 and CDR2: SQVTM, ANQGSEA. Trimming pared 8 bases from V and 2 bases from J, leaving 13 bases between. The length of the CDR3 is 13 residues. In nucleotides, the CDR3 is TGCAGCACAAATCTCAGGGCTGGAAACACCATATATTTT. This sequence encodes CSTNLRAGNTIYF.

Remarks on this clone: Other DNA sequences in this sample translate to the same CDR3. The V gene is TRBV7-6, the J gene TRBJ1-5, with D perhaps matching TRBD1 (5 bases). This CDR3 spans 13 amino acids. The ends were cut back, 5 bases at V and 6 bases at J, with 11 bases in the middle. From germline, CDR1 is SGHVS and CDR2 FNYEAQ. CDR3: CASSDKTGQPQHF. CDR3 DNA: TGTGCCAGCAGCGACAAAACAGGTCAGCCCCAGCATTTT.

V usage is TRBV27 and J usage is TRBJ2-1; 7 nucleotides agree with TRBD1. Germline V lookup: CDR1 MNHEY, CDR2 SMNVEV (reference sequence). V trimming: 7 bases; J trimming: 5 bases; junction bases outside the gene matches: 11. This CDR3 comprises 15 residues. The CDR3 sequence: CASTTGLPYNNEQFF. DNA of the CDR3: TGTGCCAGCACGACAGGGCTACCTTACAACAATGAGCAGTTCTTC.